Each of the 21 T cell receptor beta chains below was sequenced from the same sample in a study of sequential checkpoint blockade in melanoma (dated by TCRdb to the late 2010s). This sample's treatment or condition label indicates: randomized to nivolumab then ipilimumab (arm A) or the reverse (arm B). Receptors were amplified or captured by the immunoSEQ multiplex PCR assay. Imported from immuneACCESS, the table was reduced by TCRdb to in-frame sequences with V and J called. These copies leave out some clones; in studies compared against another copy, an unresolved V gene accounts for under half, and the cause of the remainder is not known. Within this sample are around 9,700 clones, with about 50% of them counted one time only. Together, the top ten hold 15% to 20% of the sample. The starting material was CD8+ T cells sorted from blood (inferred from file names), obtained from a patient given nivolumab and ipilimumab in sequence. Receptors originate from a human donor with melanoma.

About this clone: The junction departs from germline at one end; a sequencing error may be responsible. This chain links TRBV15 with TRBJ1-2, with a possible D match to TRBD1 (6 bases). The CDR3 has 12 amino acids. Germline V gives CDR1 LNHNV, CDR2 YYDKDF (reference sequence). CDR3 region: CATTRGGEGYTF. CDR3 in DNA: TGTGCCACCACCAGAGGGGGGGAAGGCTACACCTTC.

This clone was counted only a few times. J is TRBJ2-7 and V is TRBV5-1; 8 nucleotides agree with TRBD1. Losses at the gene ends were 2 bases for V and 5 bases for J; bases not matched to a gene: 6. The CDR3 covers 14 residues. Looked up from germline, CDR1 is SGHRS and CDR2 is YFSETQ. DNA for the CDR3: TGCGCCAGCAGCTTCTCCGGGACAGGCAACGAGCAGTACTTC. This encodes CASSFSGTGNEQYF.

Details on this clone: Germline and junction disagree at one end, which may indicate a read error. The chain uses TRBV5-1 and TRBJ2-7, with 7 bases identical to TRBD1. Germline CDR1 and CDR2: SGHRS and YFSETQ. The CDR3 sequence is 14 residues long. The CDR3 sequence is CASSSPGQTYEQYF. CDR3 coding DNA: TGTGCCAGCAGCTCCCCGGGACAGACCTACGAGCAGTACTTC.

This chain links TRBV7-9 with TRBJ2-3; TRBD1 matches at 11 bases. Germline CDR1 SEHNR, CDR2 FQNEAQ (reference sequence). The CDR3 is made up of 15 amino acids. With 4 bases clipped from V and 4 bases from J, the junction kept 4 bases outside the gene matches. In nucleotides, the CDR3 is TGTGCCAGCAGCTGGGACAGGGGGATCCCAGATACGCAGTATTTT. Residues: CASSWDRGIPDTQYF.

This clone occurred once. The chain joins TRBV9 to TRBJ2-7; 10 nucleotides align to TRBD2. Germline CDR1 and CDR2: SGDLS and YYNGEE. The CDR3 spans 14 residues. The V segment lost 3 bases and the J segment 0 bases; nucleotides outside the gene matches: 0. CDR3 sequence reads: CASSGTSGSYEQYF. CDR3 bases: TGTGCCAGCAGCGGGACTAGCGGCTCCTACGAGCAGTACTTC.

This clone was detected a few times. The chain employs TRBV19 and TRBJ1-1, with TRBD1 matching over 10 bases. With 4 bases clipped from V and 4 bases from J, the junction kept 3 bases outside the gene matches. CDR1 is LNHDA, CDR2 SQIVND, per germline (reference sequence). The CDR3 is 14 residues long. The CDR3 bases are TGTGCCAGTAGTAAGGGACAGGGGACCACTGAAGCTTTCTTT. Protein sequence: CASSKGQGTTEAFF.

In regard to this clone: An end of the junction does not agree with germline; a read error may underlie this. The chain employs TRBV28 and TRBJ2-6; no clear D. There are 14 residues in the CDR3. Germline CDR1 reads MDHEN; CDR2 reads SYDVKM. The CDR3 loop reads CASSLGPGANVLTF. CDR3 nucleotides: TGTGCCAGCAGTTTAGGCCCTGGCGCCAACGTCCTGACTTTC.

The chain combines TRBV10-3 with TRBJ2-1, with D perhaps TRBD2 (6 bases). This CDR3 contains 14 residues. Trimming left V 6 bases short and J 4 bases short, with 13 bases between. Germline assignment: CDR1 ENHRY and CDR2 SYGVKD. The CDR3 DNA reads TGTGCCATCAGGGGACTTACCCGATACAATGAGCAGTTCTTC. Translation gives CAIRGLTRYNEQFF.

The rearrangement joins TRBV5-4 to TRBJ2-1, with a possible D match to TRBD2 (6 bases). Trimming removed 4 bases at V and 4 bases at J, with 15 bases between. The CDR3 covers 15 residues. The germline CDR1 and CDR2 sequences are SGHNT and YYREEE (reference sequence). The CDR3: CASSQDIAEYNEQFF. CDR3 DNA: TGTGCCAGCAGCCAAGATATAGCGGAGTACAATGAGCAGTTCTTC.

The chain combines TRBV9 with TRBJ2-7, with 8 positions matching TRBD1. V gave up 2 bases and J gave up 5 bases; unmatched junction bases: 9. The CDR3 consists of 15 residues. CDR1 is SGDLS, CDR2 YYNGEE, per germline. The CDR3 loop is CASSVSWTGWDEQYF. DNA for the CDR3: TGTGCCAGCAGCGTGAGTTGGACAGGGTGGGACGAGCAGTACTTC.

This clone was seen more than once but under ten times. The CDR3 sequence: CASSSTENTEAFF. The DNA of the CDR3 is TGTGCCAGCAGTTCAACAGAGAACACTGAAGCTTTCTTT. The V call is TRBV28, the J call TRBJ1-1; D is uncertain. This CDR3 is built from 13 residues. V lost 4 bases, J lost 1 base, and 7 bases lay in between. The germline V gene has CDR1 MDHEN and CDR2 SYDVKM.

A remark on this clone: Its ends do not fully match the called genes, so a read error is possible. V usage is TRBV9 and J usage is TRBJ1-2; 7 bases align to TRBD1. The CDR3 extends over 14 amino acids. Per germline, CDR1 SGDLS and CDR2 YYNGEE. CDR3 protein: CAISQDRDLYGYTF. CDR3 in DNA: TGTGCCATCAGCCAAGACAGGGACCTCTATGGCTACACCTTC.

The chain uses TRBV11-2 and TRBJ2-3; 7 bases agree with TRBD2. Germline V gene sequence: CDR1 SGHAT, CDR2 FQNNGV. There are 15 residues in the CDR3. J lost 1 base, V lost 4 bases, and 5 bases had no gene match. The CDR3 nucleotides read TGTGCCAGCAGCTCCTTAGCGGGCCGCACAGATACGCAGTATTTT. This translates into CASSSLAGRTDTQYF.

The rearrangement joins TRBV4-1 to TRBJ1-1, with 7 bases lining up with TRBD1. The CDR3 is made up of 15 amino acids. V gave up 3 bases and J gave up 3 bases; unmatched junction bases: 7. Germline V CDR1 and CDR2: MGHRA, YSYEKL. CDR3 in DNA: TGCGCCAGCAGCCATTTACTAGACAGGGACACTGAAGCTTTCTTT. Encoded protein: CASSHLLDRDTEAFF.

The gene calls are TRBV19 and TRBJ2-1; 9 bases match TRBD2. Germline trimming cut 5 bases from V and 3 bases from J; bases unmatched to any gene: 2. This CDR3 has 14 residues. The germline gives CDR1 LNHDA, CDR2 SQIVND (reference sequence). The CDR3 bases are TGTGCCAGTAGTTTGACTAGCGGCTACAATGAGCAGTTCTTC. The encoded protein is CASSLTSGYNEQFF.

The CDR3 is CASYYWDRDDYTQYF. CDR3 in DNA: TGTGCTTCTTACTACTGGGACAGGGATGACTATACGCAGTATTTT. The chain uses TRBV30 and TRBJ2-3; 9 bases align to TRBD1. Germline-derived CDR1 and CDR2 are GTSNPN and SVGIG (reference sequence). CDR3 length: 15 residues.

Worth noting for this clone: The same CDR3 arises from other DNA sequences in this sample as well. V is TRBV9 and J is TRBJ1-1; D may be TRBD1 (5 bases). This CDR3 spans 13 amino acids. The germline V gene encodes CDR1 SGDLS and CDR2 YYNGEE. Trimming shortened V by 4 bases and J by 4 bases, and 11 bases separated the two germline ends. The CDR3 sequence is CASSLGGGTEAFF. The DNA of the CDR3 is TGTGCCAGCAGCCTGGGGGGTGGCACTGAAGCTTTCTTT.

This clone has a handful of counts. The chain carries TRBV19 and TRBJ1-1; D perhaps matches TRBD1 (6 bases). In germline, CDR1 is LNHDA, CDR2 SQIVND (reference sequence). The CDR3 loop spans 14 amino acids. With 5 bases removed from V and 6 bases from J, the gap between germline ends came to 16 bases. CDR3 region: CASSLGGGPPEAFF. The CDR3 coding sequence is TGTGCCAGTAGTCTTGGGGGCGGCCCCCCTGAAGCTTTCTTT.

This clone showed up just a few times. The V gene is TRBV2, the J gene TRBJ2-3; D remains unclear. CDR1 and CDR2 from the germline V gene are SNHLY and FYNNEI. The V and J ends lost 8 bases and 6 bases respectively, with 15 bases between them. This CDR3 has 13 amino acids. This chain's CDR3 is CASLYGVPDTQYF. CDR3 sequence (DNA): TGTGCCAGCCTCTACGGTGTCCCGGATACGCAGTATTTT.

In its sample, this clone was seen a few times. V gene TRBV7-9 combines with J gene TRBJ2-1, with D tentatively TRBD2 (6 bases). V lost 4 bases and J lost 3, with 10 bases in between. CDR1 and CDR2 (germline): SEHNR, FQNEAQ (reference sequence). The CDR3 length is 14 residues. This CDR3 is CASSSLGGYNEQFF. Here the CDR3 DNA reads TGTGCCAGCAGCTCCCTGGGGGGCTACAATGAGCAGTTCTTC.

The chain combines TRBV7-3 with TRBJ2-7; 8 positions match TRBD2. V gave up 5 bases and J gave up 9 bases; unmatched junction bases: 12. This CDR3 region has 14 residues. The germline V gene has CDR1 SGHTA and CDR2 FQGTGA. Written as DNA, the CDR3 is TGTGCCAGCAGCGTCAGCGGGAGCTCCGACCCGCAGTACTTC. Protein product: CASSVSGSSDPQYF.